The next 24 T cell receptor beta chains were all read from a single sample in a study of beta chain features in type 1 diabetes (dated by TCRdb to 2017 to 2018). General findings and caveats noted by the study authors: Type 1 diabetes patients showed a moderate but significant shortening of TCRB CDR3 length in all four CD4+ subsets.

The library was made by the immunoSEQ multiplex PCR assay. The entire amount of isolated RNA was reverse transcribed using the High Capacity cDNA Reverse Transcription Kit, so the sequenced TCRB transcripts were expressed ones. The immuneACCESS repertoire file appears here via TCRdb, limited to in-frame rearrangements. These files lack a portion of the clones; in checked studies, under half of the deficit traces to unresolved V genes, and the cause of the others is not known. The sample table shows about 650,000 clones, and roughly 12% are seen once. Clones ranked in the top ten supply more than 0.1% of the sample. For these TCRs, the target antigens are not known. The material sequenced was naive CD4+ T cells from blood. The cell subset or site label here, explained by the study, means: true naive CD4+ T cells. The receptors were gathered from a man aged 30 to 39 with type 1 diabetes.

In its sample, this clone was seen a few times. V and J are TRBV2 and TRBJ2-5; 9 positions agree with TRBD2. Germline loops: CDR1 SNHLY, CDR2 FYNNEI. V lost 4 bases and J lost 4; bases outside the gene matches: 7. CDR3 length equals 15 residues. This CDR3 is CASSGLAGEGETQYF. The DNA for the CDR3 is TGTGCCAGCAGTGGATTAGCGGGGGAGGGAGAGACCCAGTACTTC.

Many counts were recorded for this clone. The V gene is TRBV7-2, the J gene TRBJ1-3; unclear D gene. This CDR3 region has 12 residues. Germline CDR1 and CDR2: SGHTA and FQGNSA. The germline V and J ends were trimmed by 2 bases and 4 bases, with 3 bases remaining between them. The CDR3 coding sequence is TGTGCCAGCAGCTTAATGGGAAACACCATATATTTT. Protein: CASSLMGNTIYF.

The CDR3 sequence: CAISQRETTGELFF. The DNA of the CDR3 is TGTGCCATCAGCCAAAGGGAAACCACCGGGGAGCTGTTTTTT. V usage is TRBV10-3 and J usage is TRBJ2-2; D not certain. The CDR3 covers 14 residues. V lost 6 bases and J 4 bases, leaving 12 bases between the germline ends. In germline, CDR1 is ENHRY, CDR2 SYGVKD.

CDR3 nucleotides: TGCGCCAGCAGCTCCGGGACAGGGAACTACAATGAGCAGTTCTTC. It translates to CASSSGTGNYNEQFF. V usage is TRBV5-1 and J usage is TRBJ2-1; TRBD1 matches at 9 bases. CDR3 length: 15 residues. V was pared by 3 bases and J by 3 bases, with 4 bases of the junction left unmatched. The germline V gene encodes CDR1 SGHRS and CDR2 YFSETQ.

This clone occurred a few times. This rearrangement joins TRBV7-8 to TRBJ2-6; D remains ambiguous. Germline V gene data show CDR1 as SGHVS and CDR2 as FQNEAQ. The CDR3 contains 17 residues. The germline V and J ends were trimmed by 0 bases and 1 base, with 10 bases remaining between them. The CDR3 DNA sequence: TGTGCCAGCAGCTTAGCACTGTGGCTATCTGGGGCCAACGTCCTGACTTTC. It specifies CASSLALWLSGANVLTF. The full variable domain, its missing parts supplied by reference TRBV7-8 and TRBJ2-6, is GAGVSQSPRYKVAKRGQDVALRCDPISGHVSLFWYQQALGQGPEFLTYFQNEAQLDKSGLPSDRFFAERPEGSVSTLKIQRTQQEDSAVYLCASSLALWLSGANVLTFGAGSRLTVL.

This clone occurred a few times. The chain uses TRBV10-2 and TRBJ2-3, with 10 bases aligning to TRBD2. This CDR3 contains 15 residues. Looked up from germline, CDR1 is WSHSY and CDR2 is SAAADI. The junction had 3 bases not matched to a gene; V was cut back by 4 bases and J by 2 bases. CDR3: CASSVLAGHTDTQYF. The DNA for the CDR3 is TGCGCCAGCAGTGTACTAGCGGGACACACAGATACGCAGTATTTT.

V gene TRBV5-1 combines with J gene TRBJ2-3; a weak D match, TRBD1 (6 bases). V was shortened by 2 bases and J by 4 bases, with 14 bases between the two germline ends. The CDR3 is made up of 15 amino acids. Germline CDR1 reads SGHRS; CDR2 reads YFSETQ. Here the CDR3 reads CASSLNGQSPDTQYF. CDR3 bases: TGCGCCAGCAGCTTAAATGGACAGTCCCCAGATACGCAGTATTTT.

V is TRBV30 and J is TRBJ2-2; possibly TRBD1 or TRBD2 for D (6 bases each). CDR1 and CDR2 (germline): GTSNPN, SVGIG (reference sequence). The CDR3 contains 14 residues. The V end was cut by 0 bases, the J end by 3 bases, with 8 bases between. CDR3 nucleotides: TGTGCCTGGAGTGTAGGGGGGCACACCGGGGAGCTGTTTTTT. Amino acid sequence: CAWSVGGHTGELFF.

The chain joins TRBV5-1 to TRBJ2-7; TRBD1 might be the D (5 bases). This CDR3 is built from 14 residues. CDR1 is SGHRS and CDR2 is YFSETQ in the germline V gene. V was trimmed by 0 bases and J by 2 bases, leaving 9 bases between them. The CDR3 bases are TGCGCCAGCAGCTTGGCAGGGTTGCCCTACGAGCAGTACTTC. This translates into CASSLAGLPYEQYF. The complete variable domain, with remaining parts taken from reference TRBV5-1 and TRBJ2-7, reads KAGVTQTPRYLIKTRGQQVTLSCSPISGHRSVSWYQQTPGQGLQFLFEYFSETQRNKGNFPGRFSGRQFSNSRSEMNVSTLELGDSALYLCASSLAGLPYEQYFGPGTRLTVT.

Turning to this clone: Other DNA sequences in this sample translate to the same CDR3. The CDR3 DNA sequence: TGTGCCAGCAGCTTGGGACTAGCGGGGGGCTACGAGCAGTACTTC. Translating it yields CASSLGLAGGYEQYF. This chain joins TRBV11-3 and TRBJ2-7, with TRBD2 matching 15 bases. Germline loops: CDR1 SGHNT, CDR2 YENEEA. With 3 bases clipped from V and 3 bases from J, the junction kept 0 bases outside the gene matches. This CDR3 region has 15 residues.

This clone has only a few counts. The chain employs TRBV4-3 and TRBJ1-1; 7 positions agree with TRBD1. With 1 base clipped from V and 7 bases from J, the junction kept 6 bases outside the gene matches. The CDR3 sequence is 14 residues long. The germline gives CDR1 LGHNA, CDR2 YSLEER. The CDR3 nucleotides read TGCGCCAGCAGCCAAGTTGACAGGGCGATTGAAGCTTTCTTT. Protein product: CASSQVDRAIEAFF.

The chain couples TRBV19 to TRBJ2-1; D gene uncertain. In germline, CDR1 is LNHDA, CDR2 SQIVND (reference sequence). The CDR3 loop spans 14 amino acids. Trimming stripped 7 bases from V and 2 bases from J, with 12 bases between. CDR3 loop: CASTQQSTYNEQFF. CDR3 nucleotides: TGTGCCAGTACCCAACAGAGTACCTACAATGAGCAGTTCTTC.

This clone was detected a few times. The chain links TRBV28 to TRBJ2-7, with D perhaps TRBD1 (5 bases). The CDR3 length is 17 residues. Germline V gene lookup returns CDR1 MDHEN and CDR2 SYDVKM. The V gene lost 5 bases and the J gene lost 0 bases, with 20 bases spanning the gap. The CDR3 coding sequence is TGTGCCAGCAGTCCATTCCCTACAGGCCCCAGCTCCTACGAGCAGTACTTC. Translated, it gives CASSPFPTGPSSYEQYF.

The V gene is TRBV7-2, the J gene TRBJ2-3; the D gene is possibly TRBD1 (5 bases). The CDR3 runs 13 residues. Trimming cost V 2 bases and J 5 bases, with 8 bases left between them. Germline V gives CDR1 SGHTA, CDR2 FQGNSA. DNA of the CDR3: TGTGCCAGCAGCTTAAAGGGGAAAGATACGCAGTATTTT. Translated: CASSLKGKDTQYF.

This clone has a handful of counts. The junction shows a germline mismatch at one end, possibly a read error. CDR3 coding DNA: TGTGCCAGCTGCTTTCGGACAGGGACCGGGGAGCTGTTTTTT. Protein: CASCFRTGTGELFF. V gene TRBV5-6 combines with J gene TRBJ2-2; TRBD1 agrees at 8 bases. The CDR3 loop spans 14 amino acids. The germline V gene has CDR1 SGHDT and CDR2 YYEEEE.

The rearrangement uses TRBV7-9 and TRBJ1-4, with 9 bases lining up with TRBD1. The CDR3 is 15 residues long. Per the germline V gene, CDR1 is SEHNR and CDR2 is FQNEAQ (reference sequence). V lost 4 bases to trimming and J lost 8 bases; unmatched junction nucleotides: 8. Here the CDR3 reads CASSSSGTGREKLFF. The DNA of the CDR3 is TGTGCCAGCAGCTCTAGCGGGACAGGGAGAGAAAAACTGTTTTTT. The full variable domain, with the rest looked up from reference TRBV7-9 and TRBJ1-4, is DTGVSQNPRHKITKRGQNVTFRCDPISEHNRLYWYRQTLGQGPEFLTYFQNEAQLEKSRLLSDRFSAERPKGSFSTLEIQRTEQGDSAMYLCASSSSGTGREKLFFGSGTQLSVL.

The table lists this clone with a few counts. J is TRBJ1-2 and V is TRBV7-2; 7 nucleotides agree with TRBD1. Trimming cost V 5 bases and J 7 bases; bases outside gene matches: 13. CDR3 length: 15 amino acids. CDR1 is SGHTA and CDR2 is FQGNSA in the germline V gene. The CDR3 reads CASSERDSRPGGYTF. CDR3 nucleotides: TGTGCCAGCAGCGAACGGGACAGCCGCCCGGGTGGCTACACCTTC.

This clone was counted between two and nine times. The rearrangement uses TRBV7-9 and TRBJ1-1; D not resolved. This CDR3 comprises 14 residues. Trimming took 3 bases from V and 0 from J, leaving 8 bases between them. CDR1 is SEHNR, CDR2 FQNEAQ, per germline (reference sequence). The CDR3 sequence is CASSLAVVNTEAFF. CDR3 nucleotide sequence: TGTGCCAGCAGCTTGGCGGTCGTGAACACTGAAGCTTTCTTT.

This clone was counted between two and nine times. The genes are TRBV19 and TRBJ2-4; 8 bases match TRBD1. Germline lookup yields CDR1 LNHDA and CDR2 SQIVND (reference sequence). This CDR3 spans 13 amino acids. The V and J ends lost 6 bases and 3 bases, in that order; junction bases with no gene match: 1. For the CDR3, the DNA is TGTGCCAGTAGAGGACAGGGCAAAAACATTCAGTACTTC. Amino acids: CASRGQGKNIQYF.

There are a few counts of this clone. The rearrangement uses TRBV27 and TRBJ2-5; D gene uncertain. CDR3 length: 14 amino acids. Between the trimmed V and J ends, which lost 0 bases and 4 bases, there was a span of 9 bases. CDR1 and CDR2 (germline): MNHEY, SMNVEV (reference sequence). This chain's CDR3 is CASSLSTLGETQYF. CDR3 DNA: TGTGCCAGCAGTTTATCGACTTTGGGAGAGACCCAGTACTTC.

The chain combines TRBV9 with TRBJ1-2; TRBD1 is a possible D gene (5 bases). From germline, CDR1 is SGDLS and CDR2 YYNGEE. V shed 0 bases and J shed 4 bases, with 13 bases lying between them. The CDR3 is 15 amino acids. This CDR3 reads CASSVEVVGVYGYTF. The CDR3 nucleotides read TGTGCCAGCAGCGTAGAGGTCGTGGGGGTCTATGGCTACACCTTC.

The chain combines TRBV6-1 with TRBJ1-5; the match to TRBD1 covers 9 bases. Germline V gene sequence: CDR1 MNHNS, CDR2 SASEGT. V lost 2 bases and J lost 6; bases outside the gene matches: 2. There are 14 residues in the CDR3. The CDR3 region has the DNA TGTGCCAGCAGTGAAACAGGGGGCCGTCAGCCCCAGCATTTT. It specifies CASSETGGRQPQHF.

This clone has more than one count but fewer than ten. The V and J genes are TRBV7-2 and TRBJ1-3; TRBD1 is a possible D gene (5 bases). Germline lookup yields CDR1 SGHTA and CDR2 FQGNSA. The CDR3 length is 15 residues. Trimming removed 1 base at V and 6 bases at J, with 13 bases between. The CDR3 DNA reads TGTGCCAGCAGCTTAGGGGGGACTTACCAAAACACCATATATTTT. It is translated as CASSLGGTYQNTIYF.

The sample holds a few counts of this clone. The chain uses TRBV13 and TRBJ1-6; D not resolved. Germline-derived CDR1 and CDR2 are PRHDT and FYEKMQ (reference sequence). This CDR3 contains 13 residues. The V end was cut by 2 bases, the J end by 8 bases, with 7 bases between. The CDR3 region has the DNA TGTGCCAGCAGCTTAAGTTTTGATTCACCCCTCCACTTT. This sequence encodes CASSLSFDSPLHF.